This TCR beta chain is drawn from a study of T cell responses to AZD1222 COVID-19 vaccine. About this clone: Antigen specificity is unknown.

Data came from immunoSEQ multiplex PCR; TCRdb stores just in-frame clones and leaves some out. The table has around 110,000 clones, around 93% seen once. CDR1 GTSNPN and CDR2 SVGIG come from the germline V gene (reference sequence). This CDR3 is built from 15 residues. The V segment lost 2 bases and the J segment 4 bases; nucleotides outside the gene matches: 9. Study outcomes and limitations: Vaccination with two AZD1222 doses was followed by a rise in Spike-specific TCR breadth and depth. Donors were mostly white British, more females; clonal diversity possibly underestimated.

The V gene is TRBV30, the J gene TRBJ2-5; TRBD2 agrees at 8 bases. This TCR derives from an adult who received the AZD1222 COVID-19 vaccine. The sequenced sample was peripheral blood, obtained 28 days after the second AZD1222 dose. The chain's CDR3 is CAWSIFGGASETQYF. CDR3 coding DNA: TGTGCCTGGAGTATATTCGGGGGGGCTTCAGAGACCCAGTACTTC.